This record covers a single TCR beta chain. Its antigen is undetermined. The data stem from a study of cytomegalovirus exposure and HLA in healthy donors. This CDR3 has 19 residues. Germline V gene sequence: CDR1 LGHNA, CDR2 YSLEER. Trimming took 0 bases from V and 7 from J; bases not matched to a gene: 14. Primers for the PCR totalled 60 Vbeta and 13 Jbeta. Profiled with immunoSEQ multiplex PCR; TCRdb holds only in-frame clones, not every one. The repertoire holds about 92,000 clones, with roughly 80% as singletons. The study, taken as a whole, reports: Researchers catalogued approximately 170 TCR beta chains as cytomegalovirus-associated. There were some public TCRs occurring in many donors, but most TCR sequences were rare. The number of N-insertions in an Asian-associated ancestry cluster was reportedly below the approximately 600-donor mean in a later analysis.

Sequencing used PBMCs. This sequence joins TRBV4-3 and TRBJ1-4, with 10 bases lining up with TRBD1. This receptor was taken from a girl aged 2-10 years in good health and CMV-seropositive. CDR3 loop: CASSQDSGTGALWVEKLFF. The DNA for the CDR3 is TGCGCCAGCAGCCAAGATTCGGGGACAGGGGCCCTTTGGGTTGAAAAACTGTTTTTT.